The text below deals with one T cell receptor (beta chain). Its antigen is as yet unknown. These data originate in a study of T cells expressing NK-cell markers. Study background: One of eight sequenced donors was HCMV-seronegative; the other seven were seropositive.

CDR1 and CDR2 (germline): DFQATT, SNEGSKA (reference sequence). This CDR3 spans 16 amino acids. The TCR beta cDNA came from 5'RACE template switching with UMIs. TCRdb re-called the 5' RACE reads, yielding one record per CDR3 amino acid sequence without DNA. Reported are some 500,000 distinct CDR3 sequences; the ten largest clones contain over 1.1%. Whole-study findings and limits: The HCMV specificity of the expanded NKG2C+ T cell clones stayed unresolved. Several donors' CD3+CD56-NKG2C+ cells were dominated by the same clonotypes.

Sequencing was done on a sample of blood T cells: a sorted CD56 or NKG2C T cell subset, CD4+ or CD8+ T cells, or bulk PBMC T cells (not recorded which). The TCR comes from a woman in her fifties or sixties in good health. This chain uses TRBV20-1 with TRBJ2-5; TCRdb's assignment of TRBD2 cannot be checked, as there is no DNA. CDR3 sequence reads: CSARSVYSGRAETQYF.